This TCR beta chain originates from a study of Graves' ophthalmopathy and Graves' hyperthyroidism. Across the study: In this cohort's terms, stable hyperthyroidism meant no ophthalmopathy by 18 months of follow-up.

Patients were diagnosed from clinical symptoms, serum thyroxine, TRAb, thyroid ultrasound and orbital computed tomography. Transcripts of RNA were the source for amplifying TCR beta CDR3 regions. HTBI primers primed a first-round RT-PCR, and a second-round multiplex PCR followed. TCRdb ran MiXCR on the multiplex PCR reads and lists one entry per CDR3 protein. The sample lists 900,000 to 1,200,000 distinct CDR3 sequences, roughly 35% occurring once. This clonotype was observed a few times. Its antigen is unknown. The study's findings and limits: Among thyroid clonotypes expanded above 0.001 frequency, most also appeared in blood. Its predictions of ophthalmopathy progression gave the model almost 71% sensitivity and approximately 72% specificity.

V gave up 4 bases and J gave up 7 bases, with 13 bases separating them. Germline V gives CDR1 SGHDN, CDR2 FVKESK. The CDR3 spans 13 residues. The sequence was collected from an adult man with Graves' hyperthyroidism. The sequencing sample was made of peripheral blood or thyroid tissue (not recorded which). The chain joins TRBV14 to TRBJ1-1; D is uncertain. The CDR3 DNA follows: TGTGCCAGCAGCCCCTTGTATAAAAATGAAGCTTTCTTT. It codes for CASSPLYKNEAFF.